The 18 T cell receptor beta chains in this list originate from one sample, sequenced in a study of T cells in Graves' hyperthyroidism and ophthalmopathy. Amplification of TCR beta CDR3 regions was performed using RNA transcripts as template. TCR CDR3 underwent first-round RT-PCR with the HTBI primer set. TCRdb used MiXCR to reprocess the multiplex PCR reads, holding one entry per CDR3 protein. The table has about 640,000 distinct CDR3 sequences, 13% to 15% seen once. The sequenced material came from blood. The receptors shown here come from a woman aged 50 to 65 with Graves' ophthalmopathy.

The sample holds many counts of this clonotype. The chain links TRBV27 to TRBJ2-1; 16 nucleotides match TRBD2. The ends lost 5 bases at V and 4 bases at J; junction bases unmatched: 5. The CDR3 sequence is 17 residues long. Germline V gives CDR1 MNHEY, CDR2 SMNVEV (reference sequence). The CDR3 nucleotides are TGTGCCAGCAGTCCGGGGACTAGCGGGAGGGTATACAATGAGCAGTTCTTC. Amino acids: CASSPGTSGRVYNEQFF.

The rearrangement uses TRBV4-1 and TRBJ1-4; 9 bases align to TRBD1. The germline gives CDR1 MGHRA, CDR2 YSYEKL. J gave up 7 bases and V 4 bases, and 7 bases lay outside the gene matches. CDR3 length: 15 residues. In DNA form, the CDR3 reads TGCGCCAGCAGCCGGACAGGGGTTGGGAGTGAAAAACTGTTTTTT. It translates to CASSRTGVGSEKLFF.

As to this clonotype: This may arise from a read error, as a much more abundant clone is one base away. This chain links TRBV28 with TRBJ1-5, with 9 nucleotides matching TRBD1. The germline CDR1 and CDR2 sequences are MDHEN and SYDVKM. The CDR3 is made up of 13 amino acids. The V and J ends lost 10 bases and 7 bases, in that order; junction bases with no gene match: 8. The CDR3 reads CAKIAGTGQPQHF. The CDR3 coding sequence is TGTGCCAAGATCGCCGGGACAGGGCAGCCCCAGCATTTT.

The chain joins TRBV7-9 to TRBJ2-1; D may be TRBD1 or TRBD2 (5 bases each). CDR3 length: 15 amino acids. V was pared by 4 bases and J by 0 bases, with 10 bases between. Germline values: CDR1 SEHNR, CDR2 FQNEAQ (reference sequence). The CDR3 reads CASSWGGPSYNEQFF. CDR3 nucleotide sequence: TGTGCCAGCAGCTGGGGCGGGCCCTCCTACAATGAGCAGTTCTTC.

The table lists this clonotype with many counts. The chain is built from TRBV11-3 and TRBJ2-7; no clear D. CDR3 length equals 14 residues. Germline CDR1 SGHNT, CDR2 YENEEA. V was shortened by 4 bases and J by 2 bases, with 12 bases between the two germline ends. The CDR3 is CASSSAGGTYEQYF. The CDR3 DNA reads TGTGCCAGCAGCTCCGCCGGCGGAACCTACGAGCAGTACTTC. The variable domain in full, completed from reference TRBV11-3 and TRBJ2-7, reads EAGVVQSPRYKIIEKKQPVAFWCNPISGHNTLYWYLQNLGQGPELLIRYENEEAVDDSQLPKDRFSAERLKGVDSTLKIQPAELGDSAVYLCASSSAGGTYEQYFGPGTRLTVT.

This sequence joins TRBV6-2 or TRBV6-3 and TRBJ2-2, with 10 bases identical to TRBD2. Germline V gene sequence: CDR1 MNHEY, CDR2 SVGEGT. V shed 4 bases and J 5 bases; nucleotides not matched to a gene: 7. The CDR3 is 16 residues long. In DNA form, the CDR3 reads TGTGCCAGCAGTTGGAGCGGGAGGGCTGGGACCGGGGAGCTGTTTTTT. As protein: CASSWSGRAGTGELFF.

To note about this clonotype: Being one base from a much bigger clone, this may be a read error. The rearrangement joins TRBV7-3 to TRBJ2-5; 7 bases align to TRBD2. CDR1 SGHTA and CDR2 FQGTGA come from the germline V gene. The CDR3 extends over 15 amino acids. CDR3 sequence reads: CASSPPGTKQEAQYF. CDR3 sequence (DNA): TGTGCCAGCAGCCCTCCCGGGACTAAACAAGAGGCCCAGTACTTC.

The DNA for the CDR3 is TGTGCCAGCAGTTTATTTAGGAGAGAGACCAACTATGGCTACACCTTC. As protein: CASSLFRRETNYGYTF. V usage is TRBV28 and J usage is TRBJ1-2; D is uncertain. V was pared by 1 base and J by 2 bases, with 14 bases between. The germline CDR1 and CDR2 sequences are MDHEN and SYDVKM. The CDR3 is 16 residues long.

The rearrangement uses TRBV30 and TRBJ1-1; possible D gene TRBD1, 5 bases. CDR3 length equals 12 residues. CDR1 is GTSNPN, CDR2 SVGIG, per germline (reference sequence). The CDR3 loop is CAAGDSNTEAFF. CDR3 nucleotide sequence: TGTGCGGCGGGGGATTCGAACACTGAAGCTTTCTTT.

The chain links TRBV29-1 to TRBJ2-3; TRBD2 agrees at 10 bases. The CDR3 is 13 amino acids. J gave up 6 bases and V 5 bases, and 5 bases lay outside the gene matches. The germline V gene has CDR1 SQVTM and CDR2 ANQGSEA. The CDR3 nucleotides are TGCAGCGTTTCTAGCGGGAGACGTGATACGCAGTATTTT. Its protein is CSVSSGRRDTQYF.

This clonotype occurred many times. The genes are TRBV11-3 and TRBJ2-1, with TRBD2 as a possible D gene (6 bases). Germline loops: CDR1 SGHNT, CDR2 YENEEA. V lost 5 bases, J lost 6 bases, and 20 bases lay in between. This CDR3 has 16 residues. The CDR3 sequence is CASSPPGEEHSNEQFF. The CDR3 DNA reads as TGTGCCAGCAGCCCACCGGGGGAGGAACACTCCAATGAGCAGTTCTTC.

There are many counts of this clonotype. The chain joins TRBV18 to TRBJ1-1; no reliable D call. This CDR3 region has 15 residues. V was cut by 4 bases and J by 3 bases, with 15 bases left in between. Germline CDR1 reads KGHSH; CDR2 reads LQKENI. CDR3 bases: TGTGCCAGCTCACAATTGGGGAACTGGGACACTGAAGCTTTCTTT. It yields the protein CASSQLGNWDTEAFF.

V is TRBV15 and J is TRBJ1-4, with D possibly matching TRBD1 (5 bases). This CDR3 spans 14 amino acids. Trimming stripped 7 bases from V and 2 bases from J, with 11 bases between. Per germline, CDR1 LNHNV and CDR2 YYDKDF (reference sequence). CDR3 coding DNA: TGTGCCACCACCACAGGCCTTACTAATGAAAAACTGTTTTTT. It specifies CATTTGLTNEKLFF.

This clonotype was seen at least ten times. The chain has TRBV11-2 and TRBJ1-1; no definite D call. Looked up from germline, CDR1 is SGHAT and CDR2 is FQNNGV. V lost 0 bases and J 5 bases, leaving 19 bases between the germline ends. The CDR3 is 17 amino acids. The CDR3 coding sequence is TGTGCCAGCAGCTTAGATGATTGGGGTGCGGGAGGGACTGAAGCTTTCTTT. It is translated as CASSLDDWGAGGTEAFF.

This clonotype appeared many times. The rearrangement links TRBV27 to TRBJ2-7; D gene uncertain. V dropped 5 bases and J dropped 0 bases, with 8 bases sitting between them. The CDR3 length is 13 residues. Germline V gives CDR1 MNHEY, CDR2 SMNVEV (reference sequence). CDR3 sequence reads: CASSPQNSYEQYF. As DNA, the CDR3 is TGTGCCAGCAGTCCACAAAACTCCTACGAGCAGTACTTC.

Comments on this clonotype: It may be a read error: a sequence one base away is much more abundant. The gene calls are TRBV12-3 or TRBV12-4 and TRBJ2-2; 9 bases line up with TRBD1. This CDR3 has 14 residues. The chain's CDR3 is CAGSHGTGTGELFF. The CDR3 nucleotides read TGTGCCGGCAGTCACGGGACAGGGACCGGGGAGCTGTTTTTT.

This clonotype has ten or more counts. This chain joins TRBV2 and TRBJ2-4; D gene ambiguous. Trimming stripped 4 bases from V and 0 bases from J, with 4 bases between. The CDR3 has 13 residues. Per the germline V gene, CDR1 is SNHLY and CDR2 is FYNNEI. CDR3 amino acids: CASSVLAKNIQYF. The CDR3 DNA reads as TGTGCCAGCAGTGTTCTAGCCAAAAACATTCAGTACTTC.

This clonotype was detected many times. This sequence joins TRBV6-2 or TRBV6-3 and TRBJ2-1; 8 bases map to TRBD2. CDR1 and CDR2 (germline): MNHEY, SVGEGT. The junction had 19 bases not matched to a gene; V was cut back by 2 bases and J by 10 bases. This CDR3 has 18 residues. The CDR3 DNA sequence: TGTGCCAGCAGTTACCCGACGAGACGGCGCGCGGGAGGCTGGGAGCAGTTCTTC. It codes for CASSYPTRRRAGGWEQFF.